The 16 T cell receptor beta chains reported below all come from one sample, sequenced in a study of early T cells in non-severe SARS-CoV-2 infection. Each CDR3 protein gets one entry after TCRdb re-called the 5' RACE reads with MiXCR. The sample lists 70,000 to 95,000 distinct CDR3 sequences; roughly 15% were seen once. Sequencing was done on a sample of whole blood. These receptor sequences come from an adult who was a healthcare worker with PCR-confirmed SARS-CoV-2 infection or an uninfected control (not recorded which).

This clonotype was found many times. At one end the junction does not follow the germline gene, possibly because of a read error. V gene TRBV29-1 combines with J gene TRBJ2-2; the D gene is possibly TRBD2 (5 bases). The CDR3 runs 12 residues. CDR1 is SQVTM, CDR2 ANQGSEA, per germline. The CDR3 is CSGGSYTGELFF. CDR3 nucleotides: TGCAGCGGCGGGTCTTACACCGGGGAGCTTTTTTTT.

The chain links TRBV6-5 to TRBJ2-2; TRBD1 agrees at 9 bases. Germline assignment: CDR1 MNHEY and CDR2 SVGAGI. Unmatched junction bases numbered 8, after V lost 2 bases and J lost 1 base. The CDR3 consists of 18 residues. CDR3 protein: CASSYGTGFLGNTGELFF. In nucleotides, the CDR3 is TGTGCCAGCAGTTACGGGACAGGGTTTCTAGGGAACACCGGGGAGCTGTTTTTT.

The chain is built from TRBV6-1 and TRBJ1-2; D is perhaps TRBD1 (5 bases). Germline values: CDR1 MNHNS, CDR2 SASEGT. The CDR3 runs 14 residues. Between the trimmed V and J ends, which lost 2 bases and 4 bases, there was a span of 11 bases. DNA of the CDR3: TGTGCCAGCAGTGAAAGGGGCAGCCCCTATGGCTACACCTTC. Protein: CASSERGSPYGYTF.

The CDR3 region is CASSLAPREQFF. DNA for the CDR3: TGTGCCAGCAGCTTAGCCCCTCGTGAGCAGTTCTTC. This chain joins TRBV7-9 and TRBJ2-1; D is unclear. This CDR3 is 12 amino acids long. Trimming removed 0 bases from V and 9 bases from J, with 6 bases in between. Germline CDR1 SEHNR, CDR2 FQNEAQ (reference sequence).

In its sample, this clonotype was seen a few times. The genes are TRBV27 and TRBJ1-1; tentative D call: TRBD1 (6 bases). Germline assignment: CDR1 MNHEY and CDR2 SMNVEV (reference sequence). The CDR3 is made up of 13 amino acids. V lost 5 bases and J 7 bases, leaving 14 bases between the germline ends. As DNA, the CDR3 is TGTGCCAGCAGTCTCCCAGGGGATAGTGAAGCTTTCTTT. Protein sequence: CASSLPGDSEAFF.

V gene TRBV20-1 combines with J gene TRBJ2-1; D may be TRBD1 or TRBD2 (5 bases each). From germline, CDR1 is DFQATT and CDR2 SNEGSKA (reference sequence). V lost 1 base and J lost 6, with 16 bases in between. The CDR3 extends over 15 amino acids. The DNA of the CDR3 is TGCAGTGCTAGAGCATCGGGACCAAAGACCAATGAGCAGTTCTTC. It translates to CSARASGPKTNEQFF.

The CDR3 sequence is CSARDATSGGNEQFF. CDR3 nucleotide sequence: TGCAGTGCTAGAGACGCGACTAGCGGGGGAAATGAGCAGTTCTTC. J is TRBJ2-1 and V is TRBV20-1; TRBD2 aligns across 12 bases. This CDR3 comprises 15 residues. V lost 0 bases and J lost 7; bases outside the gene matches: 4. Germline CDR1 reads DFQATT; CDR2 reads SNEGSKA (reference sequence).

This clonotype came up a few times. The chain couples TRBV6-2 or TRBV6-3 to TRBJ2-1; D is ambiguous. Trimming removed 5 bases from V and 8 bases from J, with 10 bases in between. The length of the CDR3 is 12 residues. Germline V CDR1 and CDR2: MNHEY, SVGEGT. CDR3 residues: CASSLTVHEQFF. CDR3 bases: TGTGCCAGCAGTCTCACAGTCCATGAGCAGTTCTTC.

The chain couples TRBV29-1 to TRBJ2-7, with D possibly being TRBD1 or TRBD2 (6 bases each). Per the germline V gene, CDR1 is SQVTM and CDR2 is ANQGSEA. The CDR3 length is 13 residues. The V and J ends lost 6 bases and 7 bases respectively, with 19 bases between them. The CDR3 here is CSVGDLGGREQYV. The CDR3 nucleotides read TGCAGCGTCGGTGATCTGGGGGGCAGGGAGCAGTACGTC.

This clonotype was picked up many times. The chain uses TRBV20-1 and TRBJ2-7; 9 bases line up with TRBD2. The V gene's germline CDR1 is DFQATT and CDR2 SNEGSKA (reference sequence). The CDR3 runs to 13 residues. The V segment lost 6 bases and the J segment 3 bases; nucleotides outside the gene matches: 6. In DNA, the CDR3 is TGCAGTGCCGTCCCAGCGGGGGGCTACGAGCAGTACGTC. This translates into CSAVPAGGYEQYV.

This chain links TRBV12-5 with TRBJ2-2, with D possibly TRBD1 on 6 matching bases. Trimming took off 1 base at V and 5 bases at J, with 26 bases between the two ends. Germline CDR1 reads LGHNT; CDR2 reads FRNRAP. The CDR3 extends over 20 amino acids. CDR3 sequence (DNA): TGTGCTAGTGGTTTGGCACACTCGGGACATTCTTTATGGGGAACCGGGGAGCTGTTTTTT. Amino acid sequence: CASGLAHSGHSLWGTGELFF.

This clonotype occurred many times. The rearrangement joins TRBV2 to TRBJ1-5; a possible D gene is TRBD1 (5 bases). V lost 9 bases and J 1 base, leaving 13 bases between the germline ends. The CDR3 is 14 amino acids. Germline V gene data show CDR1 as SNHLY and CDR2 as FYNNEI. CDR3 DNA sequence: TGTGCCAGTGCCGAGACAGTCAGCAATCAGCCCCAGCATTTT. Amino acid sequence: CASAETVSNQPQHF. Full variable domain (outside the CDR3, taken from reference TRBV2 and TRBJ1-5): EPEVTQTPSHQVTQMGQEVILRCVPISNHLYFYWYRQILGQKVEFLVSFYNNEISEKSEIFDDQFSVERPDGSNFTLKIRSTKLEDSAMYFCASAETVSNQPQHFGDGTRLSIL.

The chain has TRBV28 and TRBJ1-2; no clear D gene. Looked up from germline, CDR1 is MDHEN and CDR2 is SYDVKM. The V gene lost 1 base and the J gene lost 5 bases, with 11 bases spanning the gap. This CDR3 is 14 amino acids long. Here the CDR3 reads CASSLSGRKYGYTF. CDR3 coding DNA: TGTGCCAGCAGTTTATCTGGGCGGAAATATGGCTACACCTTC.

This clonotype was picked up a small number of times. The CDR3 is CASGWSSYEQYV. CDR3 sequence (DNA): TGTGCCAGCGGCTGGAGCTCCTACGAGCAGTACGTC. J is TRBJ2-7 and V is TRBV6-4; D ambiguous. V lost 8 bases to trimming and J lost 0 bases, with 8 bases between them. CDR3 length: 12 residues. CDR1 is MRHNA and CDR2 is SNTAGT in the germline V gene.

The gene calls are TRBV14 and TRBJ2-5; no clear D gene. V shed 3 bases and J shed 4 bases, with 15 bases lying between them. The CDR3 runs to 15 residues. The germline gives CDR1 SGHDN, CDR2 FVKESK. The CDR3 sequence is CASSHTRAPLETQYF. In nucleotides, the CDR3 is TGTGCCAGCAGCCACACCCGGGCTCCGCTAGAGACCCAGTACTTC.

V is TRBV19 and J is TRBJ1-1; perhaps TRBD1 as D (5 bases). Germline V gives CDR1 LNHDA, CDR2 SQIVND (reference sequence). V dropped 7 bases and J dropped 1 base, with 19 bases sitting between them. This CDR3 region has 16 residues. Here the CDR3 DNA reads TGTGCCAGTATGAAGGGACTCCCGAGATCGAACACTGAAGCTTTCTTT. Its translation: CASMKGLPRSNTEAFF.